One and the same sample provided the 4 T cell receptor beta chains below, sequenced in a study of T cell responses to AZD1222 COVID-19 vaccine. Produced via immunoSEQ multiplex PCR; TCRdb's table is partial and in-frame only. Among roughly 72,000 clones listed, 85% were seen once. The source was peripheral blood, collected on day 0 of AZD1222 vaccination. All receptors come from an adult in good health.

The gene calls are TRBV12-3 or TRBV12-4 and TRBJ2-3; D is unclear. The CDR3 loop spans 11 amino acids. The V end lost 5 bases, the J end lost 5 bases, and 5 bases lay between the germline ends. For the CDR3, the DNA is TGTGCCAGCAGTACCTTAGATACGCAGTATTTT. Amino acids: CASSTLDTQYF.

This clone was found once. The chain uses TRBV6-5 and TRBJ1-2; weak D call: TRBD1 (6 bases). This CDR3 has 15 residues. V shed 4 bases and J shed 3 bases, with 15 bases lying between them. Germline assignment: CDR1 MNHEY and CDR2 SVGAGI. CDR3 sequence (DNA): TGTGCCAGCAGTTCACAGGGACAAGGCGACTATGGCTACACCTTC. This sequence encodes CASSSQGQGDYGYTF.

This sequence joins TRBV12-5 and TRBJ2-7; D might be TRBD1 or TRBD2, each matching 6 bases. Germline CDR1 LGHNT, CDR2 FRNRAP. The V end was cut by 2 bases, the J end by 12 bases, with 14 bases between. The CDR3 has 12 amino acids. CDR3 loop: CASGLPGGVGYF. CDR3 coding DNA: TGTGCTAGTGGTTTGCCCGGGGGCGTTGGGTACTTC.

V is TRBV9 and J is TRBJ1-6; D is uncertain. The V gene lost 0 bases and the J gene lost 7 bases, with 8 bases spanning the gap. Germline loops: CDR1 SGDLS, CDR2 YYNGEE. CDR3 length: 14 residues. The CDR3 here is CASSVGQPNSPLHF. The CDR3 nucleotides are TGTGCCAGCAGCGTAGGTCAGCCCAATTCACCCCTCCACTTT.